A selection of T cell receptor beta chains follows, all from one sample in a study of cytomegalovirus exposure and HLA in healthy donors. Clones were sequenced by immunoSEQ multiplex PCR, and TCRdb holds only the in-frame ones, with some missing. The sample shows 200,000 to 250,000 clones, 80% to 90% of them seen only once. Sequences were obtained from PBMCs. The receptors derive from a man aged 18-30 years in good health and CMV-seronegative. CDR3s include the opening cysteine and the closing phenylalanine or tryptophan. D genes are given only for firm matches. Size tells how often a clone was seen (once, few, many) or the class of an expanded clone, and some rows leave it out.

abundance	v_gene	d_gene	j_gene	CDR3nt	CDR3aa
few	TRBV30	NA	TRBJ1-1	TGTGCCTGCCTAGGACAGTTCGCATGGGCTTTCTTT	CACLGQFAWAFF
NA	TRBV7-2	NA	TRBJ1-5	TGTGCCAGCAGCTTAGGGCAGGAACAGCCCCAGCATTTT	CASSLGQEQPQHF
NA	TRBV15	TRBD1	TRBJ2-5	TGTGCCACACAGGGGGCCGGGACCCAGTACTTC	CATQGAGTQYF
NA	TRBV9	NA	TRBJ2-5	TGTGCCAGCAGCAGAACGGACTACGGGGAGACCCAGTACTTC	CASSRTDYGETQYF
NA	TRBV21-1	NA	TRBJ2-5	TGTGCCAGCAGCAAACCCGGGACTAGCGGGGGGCCAGAGACCCAGTACTTC	CASSKPGTSGGPETQYF
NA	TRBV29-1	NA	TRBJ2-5	TGCAGCGTTGGAGGGGAGGTGGCATGGGAGACCCAGTACTTC	CSVGGEVAWETQYF
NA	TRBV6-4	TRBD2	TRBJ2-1	TGTGCCAGCAGTGCCATAGCGGGGGCCCTTTACAATGAGCAGTTCTTC	CASSAIAGALYNEQFF
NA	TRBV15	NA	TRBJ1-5	TGTGCCACCAGCCCCGCCCTGACAAGCATCAATCAGCCCCAGCATTTT	CATSPALTSINQPQHF
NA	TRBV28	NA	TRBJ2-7	TGTGCCAGCAGTTTGGGTGGCGGGGGCCCCTCCTACGAGCAGTACTTC	CASSLGGGGPSYEQYF
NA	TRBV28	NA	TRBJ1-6	TGTGCCAGCAGTTTAAGCGGGGGATCGACCCTCCACTTT	CASSLSGGSTLHF
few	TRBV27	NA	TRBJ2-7	TGTGCCAGCAGTCTAGGGGGAGGGGCATCCTACGAGCAGTACTTC	CASSLGGGASYEQYF
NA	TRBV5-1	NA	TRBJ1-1	TGCGCCAGCAGCTTGACTCAGAGGAGGAGGACTGAAGCTTTCTTT	CASSLTQRRRTEAFF
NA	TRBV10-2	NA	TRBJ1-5	TGCGCCAGCAGTGAGATGGGCCACAACAATCAGCCCCAGCATTTT	CASSEMGHNNQPQHF
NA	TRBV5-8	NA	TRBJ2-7	TGTGCCAGCAGGTCCAGAAGGGGCTCCTACGAGCAGTACTTC	CASRSRRGSYEQYF
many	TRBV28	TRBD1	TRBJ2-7	TGTGCCAGCAGTCCCCTAGGACAGGGGTTTGGCGAGCAGTACTTC	CASSPLGQGFGEQYF
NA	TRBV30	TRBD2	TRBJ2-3	TGTGCCTGGAGTATCGGACTAGCGGGAGCAGATACGCAGTATTTT	CAWSIGLAGADTQYF
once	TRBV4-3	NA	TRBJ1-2	TGCGCCAGCAGCCAAGATACGAGGAGGGATAGGGTGCGCGGCTACACCTTC	CASSQDTRRDRVRGYTF
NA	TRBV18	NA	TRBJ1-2	TGTGCCAGCTCACCCGCACAGAGCAGAGTCTATGGCTACACCTTC	CASSPAQSRVYGYTF
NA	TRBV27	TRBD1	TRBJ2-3	TGTGCCAGCAGCCACCTGGACAGGTTCACAGATACGCAGTATTTT	CASSHLDRFTDTQYF
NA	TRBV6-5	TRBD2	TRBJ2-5	TGTGCCAGCAGTTTCATTGGACTAGCCGAGACCCAGTACTTC	CASSFIGLAETQYF
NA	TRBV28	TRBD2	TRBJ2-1	TGTGCCAGCAGCTCTCCTCCCAGCGGGAGTTTAAATGAGCAGTTCTTC	CASSSPPSGSLNEQFF
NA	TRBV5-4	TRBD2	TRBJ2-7	TGTGCCAGCAGCCCGGTCGCGGAGCGGGAGTTTTTCCACGAGCAGTACTTC	CASSPVAEREFFHEQYF
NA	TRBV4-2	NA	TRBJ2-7	TGTGCCAGCAGCACGACAGGTGGGGTGAGATACGAGCAGTACTTC	CASSTTGGVRYEQYF